The 9 T cell receptor beta chains presented below share a single source sample, sequenced in a study of blood T cells in healthy people across ages (dated by TCRdb to the mid-2010s). The receptor library was made with 5' RACE. Sequencer: Illumina HiSeq 2500. A second PCR of roughly 7 to 11 cycles was performed with a sample-barcoded 5' primer and a J-beta primer mix. TCRdb's own reprocessing of the public reads used fastp at Q25 and MiXCR and kept productive beta chains. Every entry covers one CDR3 protein and lists the most common genes and DNA from its rows. The sample table contains roughly 1,100,000 distinct CDR3 sequences; only one count was recorded for under 30% of them. In total, the top ten clones hold less than 0.75% of the sample. These data also formed part of another study, on T cells of mothers and their children.

Sequenced sample: blood. These receptors were obtained from a girl aged 2 to 10 in good health.

This clonotype occurred a few times. V usage is TRBV6-5 and J usage is TRBJ2-1; no clear D. TRBJ2-7 matches the DNA end more closely, so the J call is doubtful. The length of the CDR3 is 12 residues. Germline CDR1 MNHEY, CDR2 SVGAGI. The CDR3 DNA follows: TGTGCCAGCGCCAAGACGGTCTACGAGCAGTACTTC. This translates into CASAKTVYEQYF.

This chain joins TRBV24-1 and TRBJ1-1; 8 bases are shared with TRBD1. The V segment lost 3 bases and the J segment 2 bases; nucleotides outside the gene matches: 7. The CDR3 runs 16 residues. Germline V gene sequence: CDR1 KGHDR, CDR2 SFDVKD. The DNA for the CDR3 is TGTGCCACCAGTGATGCCGGGACAGGACGAAACACTGAAGCTTTCTTT. Protein: CATSDAGTGRNTEAFF.

The CDR3 sequence: CSAVLAGVPDTQYF. In DNA form, the CDR3 reads TGCAGTGCTGTCCTAGCGGGAGTCCCAGATACGCAGTATTTT. This chain links TRBV20-1 with TRBJ2-3; 10 bases fit TRBD2. V lost 5 bases to trimming and J lost 4 bases; unmatched junction nucleotides: 6. Germline CDR1 is DFQATT and CDR2 is SNEGSKA (reference sequence). This CDR3 comprises 14 residues.

In regard to this clonotype: The conserved closing phenylalanine or tryptophan is absent in this CDR3, likely reflecting a read error. The chain joins TRBV6-2 or TRBV6-3 to TRBJ2-3; D remains ambiguous. Germline CDR1 MNHEY, CDR2 SVGEGT. The CDR3 extends over 13 amino acids. V lost 8 bases and J 2 bases, leaving 11 bases between the germline ends. CDR3 sequence: CASGRAVTDTQYS. For the CDR3, the DNA is TGTGCCAGCGGTCGGGCAGTCACAGATACGCAGTATTCT.

The chain combines TRBV12-3 or TRBV12-4 with TRBJ1-5, with TRBD1 as a possible D gene (5 bases). This CDR3 is built from 15 residues. V lost 1 base to trimming and J lost 5 bases, with 12 bases between them. The CDR3 sequence: CASSLGLGRDQPQHF. CDR3 nucleotide sequence: TGTGCCAGCAGTTTAGGGTTGGGCAGGGATCAGCCCCAGCATTTT.

This clonotype has just a few counts. The chain couples TRBV20-1 to TRBJ2-1; 8 nucleotides match TRBD2. After removal of 4 bases from V and 4 bases from J, the junction contained 12 bases not matched to a gene. This CDR3 region has 16 residues. CDR1 and CDR2 from the germline V gene are DFQATT and SNEGSKA (reference sequence). CDR3 sequence reads: CSATSGTGGFYNEQFF. CDR3 nucleotides: TGCAGTGCTACCAGCGGAACGGGGGGGTTTTACAATGAGCAGTTCTTC.

A few counts support this clonotype. The V and J genes are TRBV3-1 and TRBJ1-4; no clear D gene. V dropped 4 bases and J dropped 8 bases, with 14 bases sitting between them. In germline, CDR1 is LGHDT, CDR2 YNNKEL (reference sequence). The CDR3 length is 14 residues. CDR3 bases: TGTGCCAGCAGCCCCCCTCTCGTAGGCGAAAAACTGTTTTTT. Its protein is CASSPPLVGEKLFF.

This clonotype was found once. The V call is TRBV12-3 or TRBV12-4, the J call TRBJ1-1; no firm D call. The CDR3 is 14 residues long. The V end was cut by 3 bases, the J end by 1 base, with 9 bases between. CDR3 region: CASSLFEANTEAFF. The CDR3, as DNA: TGTGCCAGCAGTTTGTTTGAAGCGAACACTGAAGCTTTCTTT.

Comments on this clonotype: Its ends do not fully match the called genes, so a read error is possible. J is TRBJ2-3 and V is TRBV7-3; D remains ambiguous. Germline V gives CDR1 SGHTA, CDR2 FQGTGA. This CDR3 comprises 15 residues. In nucleotides, the CDR3 is TGTGCCGGCAGCCCCTCCCTAATCCGCACAGATACGCAGTATTTT. This gives the protein CAGSPSLIRTDTQYF.